This T cell receptor (beta chain) was captured by sequencing in a study of vaccination effects on CD4 cells after COVID-19. About the research overall: Samples gathered post-vaccine arrived a median of 72 days past the second dose.

Study-level points and caveats: Early post-infection timepoints were absent, and convalescent patients were few. Within healthy vaccinees, only 1 of 255 vaccine-induced clones displayed cross-reactivity with common cold coronaviruses.

Ahead of sequencing, the ViraFEST assay grew antigen-specific CD4+ T cells using viral peptide pools. Culture lasted approximately 10 days before CD4+ T cell isolation. Two doses of either BNT162b2 or mRNA-1273 were given to each participant. Fresh IL-2-containing medium replaced half the medium on days 3 and 7. About this clone: Its specificity is unknown.

With 0 bases removed from V and 2 bases from J, the gap between germline ends came to 2 bases. Germline values: CDR1 GTSNPN, CDR2 SVGIG (reference sequence). The CDR3 extends over 12 amino acids. Sequencing was performed with immunoSEQ multiplex PCR; in TCRdb, only in-frame clones are kept and a portion is missing. The sample lists tens of thousands of clones; around 70% were seen once. The material sequenced was CD4+ T cells from PBMCs cultured with HCoV-NL63 spike peptides, taken after COVID-19 vaccination. This chain connects TRBV30 to TRBJ2-4; D gene unclear. The clonotype comes from a human donor who received a COVID-19 vaccine. CDR3 residues: CAWSVTKNIQYF. As DNA, the CDR3 is TGTGCCTGGAGTGTGACCAAAAACATTCAGTACTTC.